The clone carrying this T cell receptor (beta chain) showed up just once. Its antigen is unknown. Trimming left V 0 bases short and J 9 bases short, with 12 bases between. Germline CDR1 and CDR2: SNHLY and FYNNEI. The CDR3 consists of 13 residues. The sample belongs to a study of shared clonotypes between healthy human individuals. Researchers divided each subset's genomic DNA evenly across several immunoSEQ plates. Here immunoSEQ multiplex PCR was the method, and the copy in TCRdb shows in-frame clones only, minus some. The sample holds about 2.4 million clones, approximately 93% seen once. Overall study results and limits: Naive CD4 clonotypes were shared across several donors at roughly 5%.

The V gene is TRBV2, the J gene TRBJ2-7; D is undetermined. Sample: naive CD4+ T cells from PBMCs. Subset noted: CD45RA+ positively selected. The sequence derives from a man between 18 and 29 years old in good health. Some clones in this sample may be carry-over from other donors' samples. CDR3 sequence reads: CASSEAWQVRQYF. CDR3 sequence (DNA): TGTGCCAGCAGTGAAGCCTGGCAGGTCAGGCAGTACTTC.